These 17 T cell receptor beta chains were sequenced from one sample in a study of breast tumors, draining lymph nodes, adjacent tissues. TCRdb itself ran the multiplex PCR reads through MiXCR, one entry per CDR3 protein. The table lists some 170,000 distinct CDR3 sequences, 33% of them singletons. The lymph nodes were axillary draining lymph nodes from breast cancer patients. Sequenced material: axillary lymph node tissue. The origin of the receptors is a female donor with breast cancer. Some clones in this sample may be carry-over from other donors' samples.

The CDR3 spells CASSATDRVREKLFF. The CDR3 bases are TGTGCCAGCAGCGCCACGGACAGGGTGCGGGAAAAACTGTTTTTT. The chain links TRBV7-8 to TRBJ1-4; the match to TRBD1 covers 8 bases. The V segment lost 5 bases and the J segment 8 bases; nucleotides outside the gene matches: 10. Looked up from germline, CDR1 is SGHVS and CDR2 is FQNEAQ. This CDR3 comprises 15 residues.

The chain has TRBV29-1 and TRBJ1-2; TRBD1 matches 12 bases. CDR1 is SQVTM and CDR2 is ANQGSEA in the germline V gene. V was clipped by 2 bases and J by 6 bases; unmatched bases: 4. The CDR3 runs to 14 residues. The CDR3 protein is CSVERDRGRDGYTF. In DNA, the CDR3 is TGCAGCGTTGAAAGGGACAGGGGGCGGGATGGCTACACCTTC.

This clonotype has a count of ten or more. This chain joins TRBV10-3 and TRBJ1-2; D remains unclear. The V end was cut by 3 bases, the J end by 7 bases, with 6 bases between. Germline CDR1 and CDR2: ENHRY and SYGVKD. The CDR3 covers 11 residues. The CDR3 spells CAISEGLGYTF. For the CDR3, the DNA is TGTGCCATCAGTGAAGGTCTTGGCTACACCTTC.

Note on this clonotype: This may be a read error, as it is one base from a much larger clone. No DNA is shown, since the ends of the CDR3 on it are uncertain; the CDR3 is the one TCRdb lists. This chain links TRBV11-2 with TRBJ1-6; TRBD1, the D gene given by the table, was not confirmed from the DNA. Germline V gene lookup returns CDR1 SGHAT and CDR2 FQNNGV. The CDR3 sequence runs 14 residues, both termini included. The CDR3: CASSFGTGSSPFHF.

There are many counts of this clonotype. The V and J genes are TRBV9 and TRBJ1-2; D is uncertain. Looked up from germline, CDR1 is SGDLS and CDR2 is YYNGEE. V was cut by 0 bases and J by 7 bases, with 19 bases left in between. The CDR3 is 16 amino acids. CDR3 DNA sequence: TGTGCCAGCAGCGTAGGGGGTACCGCGAGCCTTGCTGGCTACACCTTC. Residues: CASSVGGTASLAGYTF. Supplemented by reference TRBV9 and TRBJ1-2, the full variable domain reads DSGVTQTPKHLITATGQRVTLRCSPRSGDLSVYWYQQSLDQGLQFLIQYYNGEERAKGNILERFSAQQFPDLHSELNLSSLELGDSALYFCASSVGGTASLAGYTFGSGTRLTVV.

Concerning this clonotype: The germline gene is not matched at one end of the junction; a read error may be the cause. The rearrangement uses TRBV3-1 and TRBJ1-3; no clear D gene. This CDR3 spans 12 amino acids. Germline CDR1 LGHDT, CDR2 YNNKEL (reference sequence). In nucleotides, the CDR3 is TGTGCCAGCGGCCAAGGAGGAAACACCATGTATTTT. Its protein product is CASGQGGNTMYF. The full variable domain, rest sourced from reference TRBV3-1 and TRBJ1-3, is DTAVSQTPKYLVTQMGNDKSIKCEQNLGHDTMYWYKQDSKKFLKIMFSYNNKELIINETVPNRFSPKSPDKAHLNLHINSLELGDSAVYFCASGQGGNTMYFGEGSWLTVV.

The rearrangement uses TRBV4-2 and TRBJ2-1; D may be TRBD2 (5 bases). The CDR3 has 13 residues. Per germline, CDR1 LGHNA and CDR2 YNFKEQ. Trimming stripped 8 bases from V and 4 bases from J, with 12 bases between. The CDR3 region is CASQAETYNEQFF. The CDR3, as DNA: TGTGCCAGCCAAGCGGAAACTTACAATGAGCAGTTCTTC.

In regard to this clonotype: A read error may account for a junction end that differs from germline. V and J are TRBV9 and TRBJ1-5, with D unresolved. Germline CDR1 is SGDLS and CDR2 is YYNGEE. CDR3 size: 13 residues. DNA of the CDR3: TGTGCCATCAGCGTAGCGGGATATCAGCCCCAGCATTTT. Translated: CAISVAGYQPQHF.

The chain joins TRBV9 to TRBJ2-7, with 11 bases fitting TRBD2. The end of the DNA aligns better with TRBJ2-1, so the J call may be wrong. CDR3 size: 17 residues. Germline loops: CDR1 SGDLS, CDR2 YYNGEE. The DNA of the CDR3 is TGTGCCAGCAGCGTGCGTAGCGGGGGGGCTTCTTACAATGAGCAGTTCTTC. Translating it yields CASSVRSGGASYNEQFF.

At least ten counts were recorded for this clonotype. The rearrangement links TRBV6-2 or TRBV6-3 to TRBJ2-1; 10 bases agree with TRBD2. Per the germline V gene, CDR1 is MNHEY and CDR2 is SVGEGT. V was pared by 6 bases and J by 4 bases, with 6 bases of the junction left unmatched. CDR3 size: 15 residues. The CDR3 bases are TGTGCCAGCAGCTACGGACTAGCGGTATACAATGAGCAGTTCTTC. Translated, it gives CASSYGLAVYNEQFF.

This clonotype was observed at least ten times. The CDR3 reads CASSVGGTSPNEQFF. The CDR3 nucleotides read TGTGCCAGCAGCGTAGGGGGGACTAGCCCCAATGAGCAGTTCTTC. This sequence joins TRBV9 and TRBJ2-1, with TRBD2 matching over 9 bases. J was trimmed by 6 bases and V by 0 bases; bases with no gene match: 4. This CDR3 has 15 residues. Germline V gene data show CDR1 as SGDLS and CDR2 as YYNGEE.

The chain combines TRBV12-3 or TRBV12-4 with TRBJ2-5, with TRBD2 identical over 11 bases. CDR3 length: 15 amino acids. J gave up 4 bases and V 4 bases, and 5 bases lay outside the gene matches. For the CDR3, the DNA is TGTGCCAGCAGTTCAACTAGCGGGGGCACAGAGACCCAGTACTTC. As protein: CASSSTSGGTETQYF.

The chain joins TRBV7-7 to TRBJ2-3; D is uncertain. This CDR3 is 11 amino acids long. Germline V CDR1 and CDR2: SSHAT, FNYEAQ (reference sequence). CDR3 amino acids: CATGPADTQYF. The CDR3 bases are TGTGCTACCGGGCCTGCGGATACGCAGTATTTT.

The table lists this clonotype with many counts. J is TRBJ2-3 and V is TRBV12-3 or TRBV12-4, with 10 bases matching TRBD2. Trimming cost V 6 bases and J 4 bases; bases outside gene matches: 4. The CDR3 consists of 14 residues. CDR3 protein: CASSSSGGADTQYF. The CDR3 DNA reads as TGTGCCAGCAGCTCGAGCGGGGGGGCAGATACGCAGTATTTT.

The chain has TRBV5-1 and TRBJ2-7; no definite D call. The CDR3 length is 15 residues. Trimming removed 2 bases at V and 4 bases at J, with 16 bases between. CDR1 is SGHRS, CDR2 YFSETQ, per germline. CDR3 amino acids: CASSLDMQPGYEQYF. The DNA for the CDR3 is TGCGCCAGCAGCTTAGATATGCAGCCCGGTTACGAGCAGTACTTC.

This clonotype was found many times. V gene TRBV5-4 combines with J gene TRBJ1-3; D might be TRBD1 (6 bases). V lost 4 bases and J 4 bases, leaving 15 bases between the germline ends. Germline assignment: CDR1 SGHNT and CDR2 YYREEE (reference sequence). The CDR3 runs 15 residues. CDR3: CASSPGAMTGNTIYF. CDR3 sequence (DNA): TGTGCCAGCAGCCCAGGGGCGATGACCGGAAACACCATATATTTT.

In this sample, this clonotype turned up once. CDR3 sequence reads: CASSSGGGPVHF. CDR3 nucleotides: TGTGCCAGCAGTAGCGGGGGGGGTCCGGTCCACTTT. The chain employs TRBV9 and TRBJ1-6; a possible D gene is TRBD1 (5 bases). V shed 5 bases and J shed 17 bases, with 17 bases lying between them. CDR1 and CDR2 from the germline V gene are SGDLS and YYNGEE. This CDR3 spans 12 amino acids.